This is a list of T cell receptor beta chains from one sample in a study of post-analysis software for immune sequencing data. Using its own MiXCR run on the PCR reads, TCRdb lists one record per CDR3 protein. The sample lists hundreds of thousands of distinct CDR3 sequences, roughly 45% occurring once. Sequencing was done on a sample of blood. The origin of the receptors is a girl between 10 and 17 years old with multiple sclerosis. Both conserved end residues are part of each CDR3. A D gene is named only where the DNA matches it firmly. A clone size is listed for some rows: how often the clone was seen (once, few, many), or a class if it is expanded.

CDR3 length	V gene	D gene	J gene	clone size	CDR3 DNA	CDR3 protein
15	TRBV10-3	TRBD2	TRBJ2-7	.	TGTGCCATCCAAGGACTAGCGGGAGGTATGGACGAGCAGTACTTC	CAIQGLAGGMDEQYF
16	TRBV27	.	TRBJ2-1	few	TGTGCCAGCAGTTTACGGCGGCTACCCGAGGGCAATGAGCAGTTCTTC	CASSLRRLPEGNEQFF
14	TRBV5-1	.	TRBJ1-2	.	TGCGCCAGCAGCTTGCTCAGGGACGTCTATGGCTACACCTTC	CASSLLRDVYGYTF
16	TRBV12-5	TRBD2	TRBJ2-1	few	TGTGCTAGTGGTTCGTTTAGCGGGGACCCCTACAATGAGCAGTTCTTC	CASGSFSGDPYNEQFF
15	TRBV12-3/TRBV12-4	TRBD2	TRBJ2-5	once	TGTGCCGGCAGTGGACTAGCGGGAGAGGGGGAGACCCAGTACTTC	CAGSGLAGEGETQYF
15	TRBV7-6	.	TRBJ2-1	.	TGTGCCAGCAGCCCCGGGGAGAGCTCCTACAATGAGCAGTTCTTC	CASSPGESSYNEQFF
13	TRBV20-1	.	TRBJ1-5	.	TGCAGTGCTAATGGGATGGCCAATCAGCCCCAGCATTTT	CSANGMANQPQHF
16	TRBV7-9	TRBD1	TRBJ2-6	.	TGTGCCAGCAGCCCACTCCAGGGGGCTGGGGCCAACGTCCTGACTTTC	CASSPLQGAGANVLTF
15	TRBV29-1	TRBD2	TRBJ2-1	.	TGCAGCGGGGTCGGACTAGCGGGAGGGCTGGGTGAGCAGTTCTTC	CSGVGLAGGLGEQFF
12	TRBV6-1	.	TRBJ2-7	.	TGTGCCAGCAGTGACGATGGAAACGAGCAGTACTTC	CASSDDGNEQYF
13	TRBV29-1	TRBD1	TRBJ2-1	few	TGCAGGTATTCCGGGACAGAATACAATGAGCAGTTCTTC	CRYSGTEYNEQFF
15	TRBV27	.	TRBJ2-5	.	TGTGCCAGCAGTTTATCGATCGGGGAGGAAGAGACCCAGTACTTC	CASSLSIGEEETQYF
13	TRBV2	.	TRBJ1-1	.	TGTGCCAGCAGTGAAGTAGGGTACGCTGAAGCTTTCTTT	CASSEVGYAEAFF
16	TRBV4-2	TRBD2	TRBJ2-7	.	TGTGCCAGCAGCCAAGGGAGACGGGGGGGCTCCTACGAGCAGTACTTC	CASSQGRRGGSYEQYF
13	TRBV24-1	.	TRBJ2-7	few	TGTGCCACAAGAACAGAACCAACCTACGAGCAGTACTTC	CATRTEPTYEQYF
16	TRBV7-9	TRBD2	TRBJ2-1	few	TGTGCCAGCAGCTTAGTTCGGCCTAGCGGGAGCCATGAGCAGTTCTTC	CASSLVRPSGSHEQFF
14	TRBV29-1	.	TRBJ1-2	.	TGCAGCGTTGAACCCTCTGGGGGGAACTATGGCTGCACCTTC	CSVEPSGGNYGCTF
13	TRBV24-1	.	TRBJ1-6	once	TGTGCCACCAACCGGGACGGGAATTCACCCCTCCACTTT	CATNRDGNSPLHF
14	TRBV5-1	.	TRBJ2-7	.	TGCGCCAGCAGCTTGGCCCAGATGACCTACGAGCAGTACTTC	CASSLAQMTYEQYF
19	TRBV27	TRBD2	TRBJ2-7	.	TGTGCCAGCAGAGTCCTAGTGGGGCGTTTTGGCGGGAGTATGGGCGAGCAGTACTTC	CASRVLVGRFGGSMGEQYF
17	TRBV4-1	.	TRBJ2-1	.	TGCGCCAGCAGCCAAGGGGTCGGCGGAAGCTCCTACAATGAGCAGTTCTTC	CASSQGVGGSSYNEQFF
13	TRBV6-5	.	TRBJ2-7	few	TGTGCCAGCAGTTACCTACAGGGCTACGAGCAGTACTTC	CASSYLQGYEQYF
11	TRBV7-8	.	TRBJ2-4	.	TGTGCCAGCAGCATAACCCGGGAGCAGTACTTC	CASSITREQYF
14	TRBV20-1	.	TRBJ2-1	few	TGCAGTGCTAGAGACCCCCGAGGGGATGATGAGCAGTTCTTC	CSARDPRGDDEQFF
14	TRBV7-8	.	TRBJ2-7	.	TGTGCCAGCAGCTTTTTAGCGCGCCCCTACGAGCAGTACTTC	CASSFLARPYEQYF
13	TRBV7-3	.	TRBJ1-1	.	TGTGCCAGCAGCTCCAGCGTGAACACTGAAGCTTTCTTT	CASSSSVNTEAFF
12	TRBV3-1	.	TRBJ2-4	.	TGTGCCAGCAGCCGAGTTGCGGGCATTCAGTACTTC	CASSRVAGIQYF
15	TRBV28	.	TRBJ2-3	few	TGTGCCAGCAGTTTAATATCAGCAGACACAGATACGCAGTATTTT	CASSLISADTDTQYF
12	TRBV19	TRBD2	TRBJ2-3	once	TGTGCCAGTAGTTTAGCGGGAGTGACGCAGTATTTT	CASSLAGVTQYF
16	TRBV7-6	TRBD2	TRBJ2-3	.	TGTGCCAGCAGCCCTACGGGGCGGGAGATTGGAAGGGCGCAGTATTTT	CASSPTGREIGRAQYF
15	TRBV12-3/TRBV12-4	.	TRBJ2-7	.	TGTGCCAGCAGTCACAAAACCTACTTTTCCTACGAGCAGTACTTC	CASSHKTYFSYEQYF
15	TRBV7-3	TRBD1	TRBJ2-1	.	TGCGCCAGCAGCTTCGAGGGGGCTGCCTACAATGAGCAGTTCTTC	CASSFEGAAYNEQFF
12	TRBV20-1	.	TRBJ2-5	.	TGCAGTGCTGCAGAACACCAAGAGACCCAGTACTTC	CSAAEHQETQYF
13	TRBV4-1	.	TRBJ2-7	few	TGCGCCAGCAGACTTAGCGATCAAAACGAGCAGTACTTC	CASRLSDQNEQYF
14	TRBV27	TRBD1	TRBJ2-7	.	TGTGCCAGCAGGGCCGGGACAGGTCCCTACGAGCAGTACTTC	CASRAGTGPYEQYF
15	TRBV7-8	.	TRBJ2-6	few	TGTGCCAGCAGCCCAGGGAACCCTGGGGCCAACGTCCTGACTTTC	CASSPGNPGANVLTF
15	TRBV7-3	TRBD1	TRBJ1-4	many	TGTGCCAGCAGCCCCACCGGGACAGGGGACGAAAAACTGTTTTTT	CASSPTGTGDEKLFF
17	TRBV5-8	TRBD1	TRBJ1-5	.	TGTGCCAGCAGCTTGGGTGGGACAGTTGGTTACAATCAGCCCCAGCATTTT	CASSLGGTVGYNQPQHF
17	TRBV6-2/TRBV6-3	.	TRBJ2-5	few	TGTGCCAGCAGCTCTTACGGGACCACCGTCCGTGCGGAGACCCAGTACTTC	CASSSYGTTVRAETQYF